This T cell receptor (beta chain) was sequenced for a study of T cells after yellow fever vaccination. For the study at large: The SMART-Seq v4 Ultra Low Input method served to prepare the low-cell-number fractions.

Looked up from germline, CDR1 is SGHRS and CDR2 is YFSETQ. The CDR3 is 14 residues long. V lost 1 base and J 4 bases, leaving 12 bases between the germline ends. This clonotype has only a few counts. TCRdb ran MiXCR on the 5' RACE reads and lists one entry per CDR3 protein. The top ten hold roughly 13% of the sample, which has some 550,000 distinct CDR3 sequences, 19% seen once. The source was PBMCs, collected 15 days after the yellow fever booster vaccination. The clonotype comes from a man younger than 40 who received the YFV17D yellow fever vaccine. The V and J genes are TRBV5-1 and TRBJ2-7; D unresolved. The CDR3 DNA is TGCGCCAGCAGCTTGACGGAGAGTAAATACGAGCAGTACTTC. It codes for CASSLTESKYEQYF.